The 23 T cell receptor beta chains below all came from one sample that was sequenced in a study of blood T cell repertoires in COVID-19. The repertoire was sequenced with immunoSEQ multiplex PCR; TCRdb's copy has only in-frame clones and lacks some. This sample has fewer than 45,000 clones, with around 85% found just once. The specimen sequenced was peripheral blood. The receptors shown here come from a human donor in a cohort sampled during active COVID-19.

The chain carries TRBV13 and TRBJ2-2; D call uncertain. The germline V gene encodes CDR1 PRHDT and CDR2 FYEKMQ (reference sequence). Between the trimmed V and J ends, which lost 5 bases and 3 bases, there was a span of 7 bases. The CDR3 is 13 residues long. CDR3 sequence (DNA): TGTGCCAGCAGCCGAAGCGACACCGGGGAGCTGTTTTTT. Residues: CASSRSDTGELFF.

The rearrangement joins TRBV4-1 to TRBJ1-1; 10 nucleotides agree with TRBD1. The CDR3 length is 14 residues. Trimming at V came to 5 bases and at J to 4 bases, leaving 4 bases not matched to a gene. In germline, CDR1 is MGHRA, CDR2 YSYEKL. The CDR3 reads CASSKTGGFTEAFF. The CDR3 DNA sequence: TGCGCCAGCAGCAAGACAGGGGGCTTCACTGAAGCTTTCTTT.

The V gene is TRBV6-5, the J gene TRBJ2-4; D might be TRBD2 (7 bases). CDR1 is MNHEY, CDR2 SVGAGI, per germline. The CDR3 sequence is 11 residues long. V lost 8 bases, J lost 12 bases, and 14 bases lay in between. This CDR3 is CASAGEGRQYF. In DNA form, the CDR3 reads TGTGCCAGCGCAGGGGAGGGTCGTCAGTACTTC.

The rearrangement uses TRBV7-2 and TRBJ2-7; 8 bases line up with TRBD1. CDR3 length equals 15 residues. The germline V gene has CDR1 SGHTA and CDR2 FQGNSA. The ends lost 3 bases at V and 2 bases at J; junction bases unmatched: 6. The chain's CDR3 is CASSFGTGPPYEQYF. For the CDR3, the DNA is TGTGCCAGCAGCTTTGGGACAGGTCCCCCCTACGAGCAGTACTTC.

The chain recombines TRBV6-6 with TRBJ2-2, with TRBD2 matching 8 bases. V shed 2 bases, J shed 2 bases, and the junction held 4 bases outside the gene matches. From germline, CDR1 is MNHNY and CDR2 SVGAGI (reference sequence). CDR3 size: 16 residues. As DNA, the CDR3 is TGTGCCAGCAGTTACGGGCGGGGGGTCAACACCGGGGAGCTGTTTTTT. It specifies CASSYGRGVNTGELFF.

This clone turned up a few times. V is TRBV7-9 and J is TRBJ2-7; D is undetermined. Trimming shortened V by 5 bases and J by 4 bases, and 18 bases separated the two germline ends. From germline, CDR1 is SEHNR and CDR2 FQNEAQ (reference sequence). The CDR3 is 15 amino acids. In DNA form, the CDR3 reads TGTGCCAGCAGCCCCGGATACGGGTCGACTTACGAGCAGTACTTC. Translation: CASSPGYGSTYEQYF. Full variable domain (remainder filled in from reference TRBV7-9 and TRBJ2-7): DTGVSQNPRHKITKRGQNVTFRCDPISEHNRLYWYRQTLGQGPEFLTYFQNEAQLEKSRLLSDRFSAERPKGSFSTLEIQRTEQGDSAMYLCASSPGYGSTYEQYFGPGTRLTVT.

CDR3 sequence reads: CASSGLGGKASPLHF. CDR3 nucleotides: TGTGCCAGCAGTGGCCTTGGAGGGAAGGCCTCACCCCTCCACTTT. The chain is built from TRBV25-1 and TRBJ1-6; no reliable D call. V was cut by 4 bases and J by 10 bases, with 17 bases left in between. Germline V gives CDR1 MGHDK, CDR2 SYGVNS. The CDR3 is 15 residues long.

Note on this clone: One end of the junction is discordant with germline, which a read error may explain. This rearrangement joins TRBV7-2 to TRBJ1-2; 9 bases are shared with TRBD1. CDR1 is SGHTA and CDR2 is FQGNSA in the germline V gene. The CDR3 length is 13 residues. The CDR3 protein is CASSFSVQDRGHF. CDR3 bases: TGTGCCAGCAGCTTCAGTGTACAGGACAGGGGCCACTTC.

The V call is TRBV6-1, the J call TRBJ2-7; D gene uncertain. The CDR3 totals 14 residues. V was trimmed by 2 bases and J by 2 bases, leaving 10 bases between them. The germline V gene encodes CDR1 MNHNS and CDR2 SASEGT. CDR3 nucleotides: TGTGCCAGCAGTGAACCTGGTCAGGCCTACGAGCAGTACTTC. Translated, it gives CASSEPGQAYEQYF.

V and J are TRBV19 and TRBJ1-1; possible D gene TRBD1, 5 bases. Germline V gene data show CDR1 as LNHDA and CDR2 as SQIVND (reference sequence). Deletions cut 2 bases from V and 0 bases from J, with 19 bases between. This CDR3 contains 18 residues. CDR3 loop: CASSISGFVGRVNTEAFF. The CDR3 coding sequence is TGTGCCAGTAGTATAAGTGGCTTTGTGGGCAGGGTGAACACTGAAGCTTTCTTT.

This sequence joins TRBV29-1 and TRBJ2-7, with 7 bases that match TRBD1. Per germline, CDR1 SQVTM and CDR2 ANQGSEA. Unmatched junction bases numbered 9, after V lost 7 bases and J lost 3 bases. The CDR3 is 13 residues long. The chain's CDR3 is CSALGTARYEQYF. CDR3 DNA sequence: TGCAGCGCTCTCGGGACAGCCCGCTACGAGCAGTACTTC.

This clone turned up a few times. The V and J genes are TRBV5-8 and TRBJ2-3; perhaps TRBD1 as D (7 bases). This CDR3 region has 18 residues. In germline, CDR1 is SGHTS, CDR2 YDEGEE. The V end was cut by 5 bases, the J end by 1 base, with 23 bases between. This chain's CDR3 is CASRSGGRGRIGTDTQYF. In nucleotides, the CDR3 is TGTGCCAGCAGGTCTGGCGGCAGGGGGAGGATCGGCACAGATACGCAGTATTTT.

The genes are TRBV12-3 or TRBV12-4 and TRBJ1-5; D ambiguous. CDR3 length equals 12 residues. V lost 6 bases and J 8 bases, leaving 11 bases between the germline ends. CDR3 in DNA: TGTGCCAGCAGCGCCGCCCGAGAGCCCCAGCATTTT. This codes for CASSAAREPQHF.

The V and J genes are TRBV18 and TRBJ2-7; 8 nucleotides line up with TRBD1. V lost 1 base and J lost 6; bases outside the gene matches: 8. Germline CDR1 is KGHSH and CDR2 is LQKENI. This CDR3 comprises 15 residues. CDR3 protein: CASSPQRGQVGEQYF. CDR3 bases: TGTGCCAGCTCACCACAACGGGGACAGGTCGGCGAGCAGTACTTC.

The J gene is TRBJ1-1, the V gene TRBV3-1 (or the pseudogene TRBV3-2), with D unclear. Trimming took off 4 bases at V and 8 bases at J, with 11 bases between the two ends. The CDR3 sequence is 12 residues long. Per germline, CDR1 LGHDT and CDR2 YNNKEL (reference sequence). The CDR3: CASSLRGGEAFF. The CDR3, as DNA: TGTGCCAGCAGCCTCCGGGGTGGAGAAGCTTTCTTT.

The CDR3 nucleotides are TGTGCCAGTAGTATTACGGGGCCAGCGGGGGGGCGGAATACGCAGTATTTT. Amino acids: CASSITGPAGGRNTQYF. V is TRBV19 and J is TRBJ2-3, with 10 bases fitting TRBD2. Trimming took 3 bases from V and 7 from J; bases not matched to a gene: 13. The CDR3 runs 17 residues. Germline lookup yields CDR1 LNHDA and CDR2 SQIVND (reference sequence).

J is TRBJ2-3 and V is TRBV7-2; D perhaps matches TRBD2 (6 bases). The CDR3 length is 16 residues. V was cut by 2 bases and J by 2 bases, with 14 bases left in between. Germline values: CDR1 SGHTA, CDR2 FQGNSA. In DNA, the CDR3 is TGTGCCAGCAGCTTACGAGCGGGCGCCTCCACAGATACGCAGTATTTT. Its protein product is CASSLRAGASTDTQYF. The variable domain in full, completed from reference TRBV7-2 and TRBJ2-3, reads GAGVSQSPSNKVTEKGKDVELRCDPISGHTALYWYRQSLGQGLEFLIYFQGNSAPDKSGLPSDRFSAERTGGSVSTLTIQRTQQEDSAVYLCASSLRAGASTDTQYFGPGTRLTVL.

This clone was seen more than once but under ten times. V usage is TRBV29-1 and J usage is TRBJ2-7, with 9 positions matching TRBD1. The CDR3 is 11 residues long. CDR1 and CDR2 (germline): SQVTM, ANQGSEA. V trimming: 6 bases; J trimming: 6 bases; junction bases outside the gene matches: 3. The CDR3 sequence: CSVGTGREQYF. The CDR3 coding sequence is TGCAGCGTCGGGACAGGGCGCGAGCAGTACTTC.

J is TRBJ2-3 and V is TRBV7-9; 9 nucleotides align to TRBD1. The length of the CDR3 is 15 residues. Germline V gene sequence: CDR1 SEHNR, CDR2 FQNEAQ (reference sequence). V lost 5 bases and J lost 7; bases outside the gene matches: 10. The CDR3 nucleotides are TGTGCCAGCAGCGCCTCTAGGACAGGGGCAAATACGCAGTATTTT. This sequence encodes CASSASRTGANTQYF. The variable domain in full, with the rest retrieved from reference TRBV7-9 and TRBJ2-3, is DTGVSQNPRHKITKRGQNVTFRCDPISEHNRLYWYRQTLGQGPEFLTYFQNEAQLEKSRLLSDRFSAERPKGSFSTLEIQRTEQGDSAMYLCASSASRTGANTQYFGPGTRLTVL.

CDR3 sequence: CASGPGRGSNTGELFF. For the CDR3, the DNA is TGTGCCAGCGGGCCCGGGAGGGGATCGAACACCGGGGAGCTGTTTTTT. The gene calls are TRBV7-2 and TRBJ2-2; 8 bases agree with TRBD2. The J segment lost 0 bases and the V segment lost 8 bases, leaving 8 bases of the junction unmatched. Germline-derived CDR1 and CDR2 are SGHTA and FQGNSA. This CDR3 comprises 16 residues.

The gene calls are TRBV9 and TRBJ2-2; possibly TRBD1 for D (5 bases). Trimming removed 0 bases at V and 1 base at J, with 7 bases between. Germline V CDR1 and CDR2: SGDLS, YYNGEE. The CDR3 totals 15 residues. CDR3 amino acids: CASSVGRENTGELFF. CDR3 nucleotide sequence: TGTGCCAGCAGCGTAGGCAGGGAGAACACCGGGGAGCTGTTTTTT. Drawing the rest from reference TRBV9 and TRBJ2-2, the complete variable domain is DSGVTQTPKHLITATGQRVTLRCSPRSGDLSVYWYQQSLDQGLQFLIQYYNGEERAKGNILERFSAQQFPDLHSELNLSSLELGDSALYFCASSVGRENTGELFFGEGSRLTVL.

In its sample, this clone was seen once. The J gene is TRBJ2-3, the V gene TRBV29-1; no definite D call. The CDR3 runs to 11 residues. Per the germline V gene, CDR1 is SQVTM and CDR2 is ANQGSEA. The DNA of the CDR3 is TGCAGTATTACTAGCACAGATACGCAGTATTTT. It codes for CSITSTDTQYF.

In its sample, this clone was seen once. CDR3 region: CASSLRGYTGGNETQYF. The CDR3 bases are TGTGCCAGCAGCCTTAGAGGGTACACAGGGGGCAATGAGACCCAGTACTTC. The chain has TRBV3-1 (or the pseudogene TRBV3-2) and TRBJ2-5; 9 bases fit TRBD1. Germline loops: CDR1 LGHDT, CDR2 YNNKEL (reference sequence). J lost 5 bases, V lost 4 bases, and 14 bases had no gene match. The CDR3 is made up of 17 amino acids.